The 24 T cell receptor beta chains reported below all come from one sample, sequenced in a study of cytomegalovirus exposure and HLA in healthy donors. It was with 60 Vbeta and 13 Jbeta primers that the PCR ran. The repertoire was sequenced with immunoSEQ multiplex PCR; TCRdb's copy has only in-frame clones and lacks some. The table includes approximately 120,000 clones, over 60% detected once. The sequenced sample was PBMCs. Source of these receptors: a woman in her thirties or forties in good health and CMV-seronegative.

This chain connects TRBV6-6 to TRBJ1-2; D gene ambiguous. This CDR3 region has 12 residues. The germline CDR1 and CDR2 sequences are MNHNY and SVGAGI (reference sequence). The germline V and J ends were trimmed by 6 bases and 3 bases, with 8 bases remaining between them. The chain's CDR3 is CASSHPDYGYTF. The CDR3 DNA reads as TGTGCCAGCAGCCACCCGGACTATGGCTACACCTTC.

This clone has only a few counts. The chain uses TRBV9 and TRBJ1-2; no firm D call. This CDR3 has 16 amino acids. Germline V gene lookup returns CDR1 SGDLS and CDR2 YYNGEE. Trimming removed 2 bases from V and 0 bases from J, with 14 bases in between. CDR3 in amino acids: CASSVSWYPSNYGYTF. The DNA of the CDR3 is TGTGCCAGCAGCGTTAGCTGGTACCCCTCTAACTATGGCTACACCTTC.

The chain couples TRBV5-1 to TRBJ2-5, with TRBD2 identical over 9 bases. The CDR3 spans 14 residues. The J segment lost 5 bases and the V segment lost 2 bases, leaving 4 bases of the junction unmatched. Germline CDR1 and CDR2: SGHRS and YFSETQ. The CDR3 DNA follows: TGCGCCAGCAGCTTTAGCGGGAGTCGTGAGACCCAGTACTTC. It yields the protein CASSFSGSRETQYF.

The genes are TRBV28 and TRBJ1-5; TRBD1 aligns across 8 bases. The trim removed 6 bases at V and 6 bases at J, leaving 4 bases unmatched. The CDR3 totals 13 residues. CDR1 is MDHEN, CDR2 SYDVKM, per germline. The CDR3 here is CASRQGVRQPQHF. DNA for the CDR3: TGTGCCAGCAGACAGGGGGTACGTCAGCCCCAGCATTTT.

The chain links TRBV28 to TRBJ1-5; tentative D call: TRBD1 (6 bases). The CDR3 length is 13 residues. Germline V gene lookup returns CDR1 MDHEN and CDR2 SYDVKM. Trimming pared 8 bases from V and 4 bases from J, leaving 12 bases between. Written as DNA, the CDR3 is TGTGCCAGCGGGCGGACAGTGAATCAGCCCCAGCATTTT. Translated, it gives CASGRTVNQPQHF.

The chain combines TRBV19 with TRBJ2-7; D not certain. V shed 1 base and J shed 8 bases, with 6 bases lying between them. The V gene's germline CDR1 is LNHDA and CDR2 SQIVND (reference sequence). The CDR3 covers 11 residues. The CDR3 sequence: CASSIAGQQYF. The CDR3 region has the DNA TGTGCCAGTAGTATAGCTGGGCAGCAGTACTTC. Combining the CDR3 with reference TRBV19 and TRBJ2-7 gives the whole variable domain DGGITQSPKYLFRKEGQNVTLSCEQNLNHDAMYWYRQDPGQGLRLIYYSQIVNDFQKGDIAEGYSVSREKKESFPLTVTSAQKNPTAFYLCASSIAGQQYFGPGTRLTVT.

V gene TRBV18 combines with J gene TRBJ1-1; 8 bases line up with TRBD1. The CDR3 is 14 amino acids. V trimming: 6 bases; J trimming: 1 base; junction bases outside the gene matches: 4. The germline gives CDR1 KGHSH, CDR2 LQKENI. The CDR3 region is CASSRDRQNTEAFF. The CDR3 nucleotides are TGTGCCAGCTCTCGGGACAGGCAGAACACTGAAGCTTTCTTT.

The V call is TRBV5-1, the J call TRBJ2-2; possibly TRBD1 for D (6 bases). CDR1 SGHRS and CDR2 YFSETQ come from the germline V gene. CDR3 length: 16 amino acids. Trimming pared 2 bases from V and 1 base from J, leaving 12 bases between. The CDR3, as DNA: TGCGCCAGCAGCTTCGACAGGTCTGAGAACACCGGGGAGCTGTTTTTT. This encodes CASSFDRSENTGELFF.

The CDR3, as DNA: TGTGCCAGCAGCGCGGAGATACTACAAGAGACCCAGTACTTC. As protein: CASSAEILQETQYF. The chain couples TRBV11-2 to TRBJ2-5; D is unresolved. The germline V gene encodes CDR1 SGHAT and CDR2 FQNNGV. The CDR3 runs 14 residues. The ends were cut back, 5 bases at V and 2 bases at J, with 12 bases in the middle. Looking up the rest from reference TRBV11-2 and TRBJ2-5 gives the full variable domain: EAGVAQSPRYKIIEKRQSVAFWCNPISGHATLYWYQQILGQGPKLLIQFQNNGVVDDSQLPKDRFSAERLKGVDSTLKIQPAKLEDSAVYLCASSAEILQETQYFGPGTRLLVL.

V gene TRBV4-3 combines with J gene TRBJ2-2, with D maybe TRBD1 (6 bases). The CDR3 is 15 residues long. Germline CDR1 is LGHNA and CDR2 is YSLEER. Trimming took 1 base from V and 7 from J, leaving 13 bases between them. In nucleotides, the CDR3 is TGCGCCAGCAGCCAAGTCTTGGGGGCGATCGGGGAGCTGTTTTTT. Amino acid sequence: CASSQVLGAIGELFF.

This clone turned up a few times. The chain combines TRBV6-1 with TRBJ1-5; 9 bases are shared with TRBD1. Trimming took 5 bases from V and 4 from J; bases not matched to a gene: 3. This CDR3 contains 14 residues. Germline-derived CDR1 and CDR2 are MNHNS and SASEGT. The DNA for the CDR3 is TGTGCCAGCAGTACACAGGGGGCGAATCAGCCCCAGCATTTT. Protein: CASSTQGANQPQHF.

In nucleotides, the CDR3 is TGCGCCAGCAGCCCGGGGGCTAGCGGGAGCACAGATACGCAGTATTTT. Its translation is CASSPGASGSTDTQYF. This chain uses TRBV5-1 with TRBJ2-3, with TRBD2 identical over 8 bases. In germline, CDR1 is SGHRS, CDR2 YFSETQ. V was clipped by 4 bases and J by 0 bases; unmatched bases: 7. This CDR3 is built from 16 residues.

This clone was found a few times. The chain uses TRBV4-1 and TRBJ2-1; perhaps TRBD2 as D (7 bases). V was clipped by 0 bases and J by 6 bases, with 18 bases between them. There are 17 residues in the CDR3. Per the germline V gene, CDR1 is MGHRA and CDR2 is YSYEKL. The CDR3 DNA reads TGCGCCAGCAGCCAAGAAGGGGGGGCTTCGGGGTTCAATGAGCAGTTCTTC. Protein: CASSQEGGASGFNEQFF.

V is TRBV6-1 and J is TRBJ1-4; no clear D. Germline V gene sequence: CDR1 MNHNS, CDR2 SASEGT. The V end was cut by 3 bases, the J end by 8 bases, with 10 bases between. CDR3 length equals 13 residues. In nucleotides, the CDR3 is TGTGCCAGCAGTGAGGTAGCCGCCGAAAAACTGTTTTTT. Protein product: CASSEVAAEKLFF.

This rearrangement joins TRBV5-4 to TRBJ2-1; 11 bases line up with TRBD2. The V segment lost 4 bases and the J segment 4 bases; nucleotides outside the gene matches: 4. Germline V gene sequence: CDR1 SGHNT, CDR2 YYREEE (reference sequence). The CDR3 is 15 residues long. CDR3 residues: CASSLGTSGYNEQFF. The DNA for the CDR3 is TGTGCCAGCAGCCTTGGGACTAGCGGATACAATGAGCAGTTCTTC.

CDR3 sequence: CASSPFADSYEQYF. The CDR3 nucleotides read TGTGCCAGCAGCCCCTTTGCGGACTCCTACGAGCAGTACTTC. V and J are TRBV7-2 and TRBJ2-7; D unresolved. V shed 5 bases and J shed 0 bases, with 11 bases lying between them. Germline V gene lookup returns CDR1 SGHTA and CDR2 FQGNSA. CDR3 size: 14 residues.

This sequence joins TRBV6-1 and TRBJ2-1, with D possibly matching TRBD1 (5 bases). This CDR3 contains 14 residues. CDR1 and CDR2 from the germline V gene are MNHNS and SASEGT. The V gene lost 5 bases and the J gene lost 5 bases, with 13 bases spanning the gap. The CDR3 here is CASSSKGQDNEQFF. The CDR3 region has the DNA TGTGCCAGCAGTTCCAAAGGACAAGACAATGAGCAGTTCTTC.

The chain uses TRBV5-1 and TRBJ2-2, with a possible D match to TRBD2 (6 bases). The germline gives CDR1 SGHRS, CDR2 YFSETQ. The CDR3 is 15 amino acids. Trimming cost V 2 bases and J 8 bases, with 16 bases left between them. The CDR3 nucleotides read TGCGCCAGCAGCTTAGGGCTAGCGATCGGTGGGGAGCTGTTTTTT. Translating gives CASSLGLAIGGELFF.

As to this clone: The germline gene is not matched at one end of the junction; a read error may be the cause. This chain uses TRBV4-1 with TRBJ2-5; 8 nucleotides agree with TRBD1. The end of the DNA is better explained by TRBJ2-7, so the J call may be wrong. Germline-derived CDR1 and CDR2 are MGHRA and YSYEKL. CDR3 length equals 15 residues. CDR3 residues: CASGQGQGALSEQYF. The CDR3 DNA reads TGCGCCAGCGGCCAAGGTCAGGGGGCGCTTAGCGAGCAGTACTTC.

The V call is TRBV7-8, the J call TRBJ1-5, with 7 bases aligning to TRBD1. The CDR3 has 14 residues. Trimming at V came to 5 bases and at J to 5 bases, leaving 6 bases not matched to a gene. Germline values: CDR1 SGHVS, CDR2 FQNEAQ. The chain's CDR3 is CASSPQGMDQPQHF. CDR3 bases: TGTGCCAGCAGCCCACAGGGGATGGATCAGCCCCAGCATTTT.

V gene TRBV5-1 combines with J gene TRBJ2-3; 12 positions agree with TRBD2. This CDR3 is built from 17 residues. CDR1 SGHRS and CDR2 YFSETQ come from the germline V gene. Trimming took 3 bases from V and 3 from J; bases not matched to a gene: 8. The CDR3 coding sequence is TGCGCCAGCAGCTCATTACTAGCGGGAGGTGCTACAGATACGCAGTATTTT. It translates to CASSSLLAGGATDTQYF.

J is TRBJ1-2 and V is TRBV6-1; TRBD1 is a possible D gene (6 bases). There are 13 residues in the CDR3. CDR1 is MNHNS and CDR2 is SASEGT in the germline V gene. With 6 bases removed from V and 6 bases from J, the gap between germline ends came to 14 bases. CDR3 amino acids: CASSARDTDGYTF. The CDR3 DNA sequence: TGTGCCAGCAGCGCCCGGGACACGGATGGCTACACCTTC.

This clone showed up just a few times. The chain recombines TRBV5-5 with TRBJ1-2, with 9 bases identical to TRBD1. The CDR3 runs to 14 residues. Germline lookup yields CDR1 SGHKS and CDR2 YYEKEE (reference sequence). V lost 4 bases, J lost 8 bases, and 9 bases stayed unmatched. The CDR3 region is CASSRSGTGKGYTF. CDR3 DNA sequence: TGTGCCAGCAGCAGGTCCGGGACAGGGAAAGGCTACACCTTC.

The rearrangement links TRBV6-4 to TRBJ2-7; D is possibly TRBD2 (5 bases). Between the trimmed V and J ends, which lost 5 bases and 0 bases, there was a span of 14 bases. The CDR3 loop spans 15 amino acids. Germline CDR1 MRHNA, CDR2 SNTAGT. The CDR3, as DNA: TGTGCCAGCAGTCTGAATGGACGGGGCTCCTACGAGCAGTACTTC. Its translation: CASSLNGRGSYEQYF.